This TCR beta chain was captured by sequencing in a study of identical twins. The ends were cut back, 6 bases at V and 6 bases at J, with 9 bases in the middle. CDR1 and CDR2 from the germline V gene are DFQATT and SNEGSKA (reference sequence). This CDR3 contains 12 residues. TCRdb recomputed calls from the 5' RACE reads with MiXCR, one row per CDR3 protein. Among about 520,000 distinct CDR3 sequences, 20% to 25% were seen once, and the ten largest hold around 0.91%. The data were also submitted as part of a second study, on T cells expressing NK-cell markers. That report adds: Most of the eight sequenced donors were HCMV-seropositive; one was seronegative. The CD3+CD56-NKG2C+ fraction of several donors was also led by these clonotypes.

This sequence joins TRBV20-1 and TRBJ1-6; D uncertain. The sequenced sample consisted of CD4+ T cells sorted from blood. The receptor was isolated from a woman between 18 and 29 years old in good health. In DNA form, the CDR3 reads TGCAGTGCCGCAGGACCTAATTCACCCCTCCACTTT. The encoded protein is CSAAGPNSPLHF.